The 21 T cell receptor beta chains in this list originate from one sample, sequenced in a study of OX40 agonist ivuxolimab in advanced cancers. Sequencing was performed with immunoSEQ multiplex PCR; in TCRdb, only in-frame clones are kept and a portion is missing. The sample lists some 66,000 clones, more than 75% occurring once. Source: CD4+ or CD8+ T cells sorted from blood, taken in a trial of the OX40 agonist ivuxolimab. These receptors came from an adult with an advanced solid tumor such as melanoma, head and neck, liver or kidney cancer.

The gene calls are TRBV30 and TRBJ1-6, with 10 bases matching TRBD1. The CDR3 extends over 14 amino acids. The V segment lost 3 bases and the J segment 7 bases; nucleotides outside the gene matches: 3. From germline, CDR1 is GTSNPN and CDR2 SVGIG (reference sequence). The CDR3 DNA follows: TGTGCCTGGAGGACAGGGGGCGCGAATTCACCCCTCCACTTT. It specifies CAWRTGGANSPLHF.

The rearrangement uses TRBV11-3 and TRBJ2-3; possibly TRBD1 or TRBD2 for D (6 bases each). The CDR3 loop spans 20 amino acids. Per germline, CDR1 SGHNT and CDR2 YENEEA. Trimming stripped 4 bases from V and 0 bases from J, with 26 bases between. The CDR3 DNA reads TGTGCCAGCAGCTCACCCGGGGGAGAGGGGGAGCCCCCTAGCACAGATACGCAGTATTTT. This codes for CASSSPGGEGEPPSTDTQYF.

The J gene is TRBJ2-3, the V gene TRBV11-2; D unclear. The CDR3 sequence is 16 residues long. Trimming removed 5 bases from V and 2 bases from J, with 17 bases in between. Looked up from germline, CDR1 is SGHAT and CDR2 is FQNNGV. Written as DNA, the CDR3 is TGTGCCAGCAGCCAATCTCCAGCTCTCAACACAGATACGCAGTATTTT. Protein product: CASSQSPALNTDTQYF. The variable domain in full, completed from reference TRBV11-2 and TRBJ2-3, reads EAGVAQSPRYKIIEKRQSVAFWCNPISGHATLYWYQQILGQGPKLLIQFQNNGVVDDSQLPKDRFSAERLKGVDSTLKIQPAKLEDSAVYLCASSQSPALNTDTQYFGPGTRLTVL.

The gene calls are TRBV12-5 and TRBJ2-7; D may be TRBD1 (6 bases). V was pared by 6 bases and J by 1 base, with 13 bases between. Germline CDR1 LGHNT, CDR2 FRNRAP. The CDR3 contains 14 residues. DNA for the CDR3: TGTGCTAGTGGCCCTGAGGGGGTTTCCTACGAGCAGTACTTC. Translated: CASGPEGVSYEQYF.

The genes are TRBV7-2 and TRBJ2-3; no clear D gene. Germline V gene lookup returns CDR1 SGHTA and CDR2 FQGNSA. V lost 0 bases and J lost 5, with 0 bases in between. There are 11 residues in the CDR3. The CDR3 sequence: CASSLADTQYF. The CDR3 bases are TGTGCCAGCAGCTTAGCAGATACGCAGTATTTT. The full variable domain, completed using reference TRBV7-2 and TRBJ2-3, is GAGVSQSPSNKVTEKGKDVELRCDPISGHTALYWYRQSLGQGLEFLIYFQGNSAPDKSGLPSDRFSAERTGGSVSTLTIQRTQQEDSAVYLCASSLADTQYFGPGTRLTVL.

This chain uses TRBV4-2 with TRBJ2-7, with 13 bases aligning to TRBD2. Trimming took 5 bases from V and 6 from J; bases not matched to a gene: 7. The length of the CDR3 is 15 residues. Germline-derived CDR1 and CDR2 are LGHNA and YNFKEQ. The DNA for the CDR3 is TGTGCCAGCAGCTTCGGGACTAGCGGGGCCGGCGAGCAGTACTTC. Protein sequence: CASSFGTSGAGEQYF.

This clone has a handful of counts. V usage is TRBV11-3 and J usage is TRBJ2-1; 8 bases fit TRBD2. J gave up 9 bases and V 6 bases, and 7 bases lay outside the gene matches. The CDR3 is made up of 13 amino acids. Germline CDR1 SGHNT, CDR2 YENEEA. The CDR3 protein is CASSPTSDGEQFF. CDR3 DNA sequence: TGTGCCAGCAGTCCGACTAGCGACGGTGAGCAGTTCTTC. The full variable domain, with the rest looked up from reference TRBV11-3 and TRBJ2-1, is EAGVVQSPRYKIIEKKQPVAFWCNPISGHNTLYWYLQNLGQGPELLIRYENEEAVDDSQLPKDRFSAERLKGVDSTLKIQPAELGDSAVYLCASSPTSDGEQFFGPGTRLTVL.

Regarding this clone: The sample has other DNA sequences that encode this CDR3 too. V and J are TRBV7-6 and TRBJ1-5; 7 positions agree with TRBD1. Trimming removed 1 base from V and 2 bases from J; junction bases left unmatched: 5. Germline-derived CDR1 and CDR2 are SGHVS and FNYEAQ. The CDR3 sequence is 16 residues long. The CDR3 nucleotides read TGTGCCAGCAGCTTAGGAGGCCAGGGGGGCAATCAGCCCCAGCATTTT. Protein: CASSLGGQGGNQPQHF.

This sequence joins TRBV6-5 and TRBJ2-7; 7 positions match TRBD1. Looked up from germline, CDR1 is MNHEY and CDR2 is SVGAGI. The junction had 13 bases not matched to a gene; V was cut back by 5 bases and J by 6 bases. The CDR3 consists of 15 residues. CDR3 nucleotide sequence: TGTGCCAGCAGTCTCACCCGACAGGGCCAAAGCGAGCAGTACTTC. Amino acid sequence: CASSLTRQGQSEQYF.

The gene calls are TRBV10-3 and TRBJ2-7; 10 nucleotides line up with TRBD2. The CDR3 length is 14 residues. The V and J ends lost 4 bases and 1 base, in that order; junction bases with no gene match: 1. Germline V gene data show CDR1 as ENHRY and CDR2 as SYGVKD. CDR3 loop: CAISATSGSYEQYF. As DNA, the CDR3 is TGTGCCATCAGTGCGACTAGCGGGTCCTACGAGCAGTACTTC.

The rearrangement uses TRBV9 and TRBJ2-2; TRBD1 is a possible D gene (6 bases). The CDR3 spans 18 residues. Trimming shortened V by 4 bases and J by 2 bases, and 21 bases separated the two germline ends. Germline assignment: CDR1 SGDLS and CDR2 YYNGEE. CDR3 loop: CASSPRGGNLLNTGELFF. Written as DNA, the CDR3 is TGTGCCAGCAGCCCGAGAGGGGGTAACCTACTAAACACCGGGGAGCTGTTTTTT. Drawing the rest from reference TRBV9 and TRBJ2-2, the complete variable domain is DSGVTQTPKHLITATGQRVTLRCSPRSGDLSVYWYQQSLDQGLQFLIQYYNGEERAKGNILERFSAQQFPDLHSELNLSSLELGDSALYFCASSPRGGNLLNTGELFFGEGSRLTVL.

The sample holds one count of this clone. CDR3 loop: CSVAGRLSGNTIYF. In DNA form, the CDR3 reads TGCAGCGTCGCGGGACGTCTCTCTGGAAACACCATATATTTT. The V call is TRBV29-1, the J call TRBJ1-3, with a possible D match to TRBD1 (5 bases). From germline, CDR1 is SQVTM and CDR2 ANQGSEA. V was clipped by 6 bases and J by 0 bases, with 12 bases between them. The CDR3 length is 14 residues. Full variable domain (rest looked up from reference TRBV29-1 and TRBJ1-3): SAVISQKPSRDICQRGTSLTIQCQVDSQVTMMFWYRQQPGQSLTLIATANQGSEATYESGFVIDKFPISRPNLTFSTLTVSNMSPEDSSIYLCSVAGRLSGNTIYFGEGSWLTVV.

The rearrangement joins TRBV6-6 to TRBJ2-7; TRBD2 matches 9 bases. V was pared by 6 bases and J by 2 bases, with 5 bases of the junction left unmatched. Germline CDR1 is MNHNY and CDR2 is SVGAGI (reference sequence). This CDR3 spans 14 amino acids. This CDR3 reads CASSLRGGPYEQYF. In DNA, the CDR3 is TGTGCCAGCAGCTTGCGGGGGGGCCCCTACGAGCAGTACTTC.

A single count supports this clone. CDR3 in amino acids: CASSLNRRTGELFF. DNA for the CDR3: TGTGCCAGCAGCTTAAATCGTCGCACCGGGGAGCTGTTTTTT. This sequence joins TRBV7-3 and TRBJ2-2; D ambiguous. The length of the CDR3 is 14 residues. Between the trimmed V and J ends, which lost 1 base and 4 bases, there was a span of 7 bases. Germline CDR1 and CDR2: SGHTA and FQGTGA.

This sequence joins TRBV6-9 and TRBJ2-5, with D perhaps TRBD1 (6 bases). The CDR3 is made up of 13 amino acids. V dropped 2 bases and J dropped 12 bases, with 16 bases sitting between them. Germline loops: CDR1 MNHGY, CDR2 SVAAGI. The CDR3 spells CASSYTAGDRKYF. The CDR3 coding sequence is TGTGCCAGCAGTTATACGGCAGGGGACCGTAAGTACTTC.

For the CDR3, the DNA is TGCGCCAGCAGCTTAGAGGGGGTAGATGGCTACACCTTC. It specifies CASSLEGVDGYTF. The chain has TRBV5-1 and TRBJ1-2; maybe TRBD1 (6 bases). V shed 2 bases and J shed 6 bases, with 11 bases lying between them. The CDR3 is 13 amino acids. The V gene's germline CDR1 is SGHRS and CDR2 YFSETQ.

This rearrangement joins TRBV27 to TRBJ1-6; 9 bases match TRBD1. The junction had 10 bases not matched to a gene; V was cut back by 4 bases and J by 9 bases. Germline V gives CDR1 MNHEY, CDR2 SMNVEV (reference sequence). The CDR3 spans 16 residues. The DNA of the CDR3 is TGTGCCAGCAGTTACCTGCGGGACAGGGACCGTTCACCCCTCCACTTT. Its translation: CASSYLRDRDRSPLHF.

V is TRBV4-1 and J is TRBJ2-7; TRBD1 agrees at 7 bases. CDR1 and CDR2 (germline): MGHRA, YSYEKL. The CDR3 runs to 16 residues. The V and J ends lost 6 bases and 4 bases, in that order; junction bases with no gene match: 15. The CDR3 loop reads CASRLRDRVGNYEQYF. Written as DNA, the CDR3 is TGCGCCAGCAGACTGAGAGACAGGGTAGGGAATTACGAGCAGTACTTC.

The CDR3 region has the DNA TGTGCCAGCAGCCCGTATCAGGCTTACACTGAAGCTTTCTTT. It yields the protein CASSPYQAYTEAFF. The chain employs TRBV7-8 and TRBJ1-1; no clear D. This CDR3 is 14 amino acids long. The germline CDR1 and CDR2 sequences are SGHVS and FQNEAQ. The germline V and J ends were trimmed by 5 bases and 3 bases, with 13 bases remaining between them.

The genes are TRBV5-1 and TRBJ2-7; D may correspond to TRBD1 or TRBD2 (6 bases each). The CDR3 extends over 12 amino acids. CDR1 SGHRS and CDR2 YFSETQ come from the germline V gene. V was pared by 4 bases and J by 11 bases, with 16 bases between. The CDR3 nucleotides read TGCGCCAGCAGCCTCACAGGGACTTCAGAGTACTTC. It translates to CASSLTGTSEYF.

The CDR3 protein is CTGSHRERQGQETQYF. CDR3 nucleotides: TGCACCGGCAGCCATAGAGAAAGACAGGGCCAAGAGACCCAGTACTTC. The chain uses TRBV1 and TRBJ2-5; TRBD1 is the table's D call, not checked against the DNA. TRBV1 is recorded as a pseudogene. The CDR3 totals 16 residues.